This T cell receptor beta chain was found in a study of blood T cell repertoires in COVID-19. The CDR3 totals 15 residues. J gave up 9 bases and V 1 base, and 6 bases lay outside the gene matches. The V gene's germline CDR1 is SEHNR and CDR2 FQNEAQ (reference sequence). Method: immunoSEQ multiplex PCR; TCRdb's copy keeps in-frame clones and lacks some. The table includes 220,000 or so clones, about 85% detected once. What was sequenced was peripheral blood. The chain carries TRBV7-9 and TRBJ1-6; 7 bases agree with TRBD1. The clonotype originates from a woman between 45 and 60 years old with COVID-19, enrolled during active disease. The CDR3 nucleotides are TGTGCCAGCAGCTTAGAGACAGGGCTGGGTTCACCCCTCCACTTT. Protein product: CASSLETGLGSPLHF.